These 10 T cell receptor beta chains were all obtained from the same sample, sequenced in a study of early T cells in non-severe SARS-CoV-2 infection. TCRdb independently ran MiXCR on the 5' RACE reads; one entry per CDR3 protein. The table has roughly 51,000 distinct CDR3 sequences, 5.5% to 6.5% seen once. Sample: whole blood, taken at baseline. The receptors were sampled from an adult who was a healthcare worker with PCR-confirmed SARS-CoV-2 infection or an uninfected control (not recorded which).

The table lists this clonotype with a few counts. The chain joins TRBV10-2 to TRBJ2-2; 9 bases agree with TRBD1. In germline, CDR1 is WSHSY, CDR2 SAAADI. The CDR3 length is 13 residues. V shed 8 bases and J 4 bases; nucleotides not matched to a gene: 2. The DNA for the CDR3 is TGCGCCAGCGGGACAGGGTTCACCGGGGAGCTGTTTTTT. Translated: CASGTGFTGELFF.

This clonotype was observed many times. The CDR3 coding sequence is TGTGCCAGCAGCTTAGAATCCCCCACAGGGGGCTCCTACGAGCAGTACTTC. Protein product: CASSLESPTGGSYEQYF. The chain uses TRBV11-3 and TRBJ2-7; 8 nucleotides align to TRBD1. The CDR3 is 17 residues long. V dropped 0 bases and J dropped 0; count of bases not matched to a gene: 7. Germline-derived CDR1 and CDR2 are SGHNT and YENEEA.

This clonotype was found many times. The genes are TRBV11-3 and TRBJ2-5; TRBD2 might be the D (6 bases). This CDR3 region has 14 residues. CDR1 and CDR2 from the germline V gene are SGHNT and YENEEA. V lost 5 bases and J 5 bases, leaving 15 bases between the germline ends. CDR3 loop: CASSVVGSAETQYF. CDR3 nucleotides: TGTGCCAGCAGCGTAGTCGGGAGCGCGGAGACCCAGTACTTC.

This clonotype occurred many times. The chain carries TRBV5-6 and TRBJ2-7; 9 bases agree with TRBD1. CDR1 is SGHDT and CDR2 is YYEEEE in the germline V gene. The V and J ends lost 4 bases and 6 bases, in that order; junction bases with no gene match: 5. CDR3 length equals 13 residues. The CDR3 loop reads CASSRDRVGEQYF. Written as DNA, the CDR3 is TGTGCCAGCAGCCGGGACAGGGTGGGCGAGCAGTACTTC. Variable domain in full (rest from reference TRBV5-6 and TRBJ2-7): DAGVTQSPTHLIKTRGQQVTLRCSPKSGHDTVSWYQQALGQGPQFIFQYYEEEERQRGNFPDRFSGHQFPNYSSELNVNALLLGDSALYLCASSRDRVGEQYFGPGTRLTVT.

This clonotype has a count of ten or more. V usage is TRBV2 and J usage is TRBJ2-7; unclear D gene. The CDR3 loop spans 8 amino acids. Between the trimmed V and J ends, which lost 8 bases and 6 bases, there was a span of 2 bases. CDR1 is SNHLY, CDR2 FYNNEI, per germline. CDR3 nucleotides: TGTGCCAGCGGCGAGCAGTACTTC. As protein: CASGEQYF.

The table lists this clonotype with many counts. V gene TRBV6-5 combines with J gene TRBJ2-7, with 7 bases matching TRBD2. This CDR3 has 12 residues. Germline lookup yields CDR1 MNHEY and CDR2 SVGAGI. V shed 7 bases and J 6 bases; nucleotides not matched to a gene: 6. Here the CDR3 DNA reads TGTGCCAGCACTTCGGGGAGGGCCGAGCAGTACTTC. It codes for CASTSGRAEQYF.

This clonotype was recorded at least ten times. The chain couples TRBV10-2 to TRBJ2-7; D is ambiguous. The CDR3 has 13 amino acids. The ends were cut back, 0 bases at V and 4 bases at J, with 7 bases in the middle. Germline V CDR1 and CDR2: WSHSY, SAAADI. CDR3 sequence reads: CASSESTPYEQYF. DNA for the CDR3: TGCGCCAGCAGTGAGTCGACTCCGTACGAGCAGTACTTC.

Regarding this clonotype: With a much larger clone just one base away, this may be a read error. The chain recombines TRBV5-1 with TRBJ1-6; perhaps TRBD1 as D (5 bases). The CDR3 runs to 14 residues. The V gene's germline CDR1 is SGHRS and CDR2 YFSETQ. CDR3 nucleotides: TGCGCCAGCAGCTTGGGACAGAATAATTCACCCCTCCTCTTT. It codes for CASSLGQNNSPLLF. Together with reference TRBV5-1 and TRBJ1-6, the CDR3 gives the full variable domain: KAGVTQTPRYLIKTRGQQVTLSCSPISGHRSVSWYQQTPGQGLQFLFEYFSETQRNKGNFPGRFSGRQFSNSRSEMNVSTLELGDSALYLCASSLGQNNSPLLFGNGTRLTVT.

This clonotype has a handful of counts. CDR3 DNA: TGTGCCTGGAGCCACATTACTAGCGGGGGGGACTATGAGCAGTTCTTC. Residues: CAWSHITSGGDYEQFF. The chain links TRBV30 to TRBJ2-1; TRBD2 aligns across 13 bases. Trimming cost V 3 bases and J 8 bases; bases outside gene matches: 10. Per germline, CDR1 GTSNPN and CDR2 SVGIG (reference sequence). CDR3 length equals 16 residues. The whole variable domain, filled in from reference TRBV30 and TRBJ2-1, reads SQTIHQWPATLVQPVGSPLSLECTVEGTSNPNLYWYRQAAGRGLQLLFYSVGIGQISSEVPQNLSASRPQDRQFILSSKKLLLSDSGFYLCAWSHITSGGDYEQFFGPGTRLTVL.

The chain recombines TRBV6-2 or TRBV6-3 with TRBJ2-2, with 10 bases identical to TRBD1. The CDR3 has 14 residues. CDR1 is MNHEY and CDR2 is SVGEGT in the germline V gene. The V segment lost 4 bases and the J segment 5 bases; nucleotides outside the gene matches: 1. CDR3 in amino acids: CASSWGQGTGELFF. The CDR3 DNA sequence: TGTGCCAGCAGTTGGGGACAGGGGACCGGGGAGCTGTTTTTT.